The TCR beta chain described here comes from a study of T cell responses to AZD1222 COVID-19 vaccine. Data came from immunoSEQ multiplex PCR; TCRdb stores just in-frame clones and leaves some out. The table shows about 97,000 clones, with around 89% occurring only once. J lost 7 bases, V lost 4 bases, and 1 base had no gene match. Germline V gene data show CDR1 as KGHSH and CDR2 as LQKENI. This CDR3 has 13 amino acids. The chain couples TRBV18 to TRBJ1-4, with 9 bases that match TRBD1. This receptor was identified in an adult in good health. The sequences come from peripheral blood, collected on day 0 of AZD1222 vaccination. The CDR3 bases are TGTGCCAGCTCACGGACAGGGGTTGAAAAACTGTTTTTT. Amino acids: CASSRTGVEKLFF. Filled out from reference TRBV18 and TRBJ1-4, the complete variable domain reads NAGVMQNPRHLVRRRGQEARLRCSPMKGHSHVYWYRQLPEEGLKFMVYLQKENIIDESGMPKERFSAEFPKEGPSILRIQQVVRGDSAAYFCASSRTGVEKLFFGSGTQLSVL.